This T cell receptor (beta chain) was observed in a study of cytomegalovirus exposure and HLA in healthy donors. In the study overall: From about 180 million T cells, an earlier analysis saw roughly 110 million unique TCR beta sequences. Study-wide findings and caveats: Likely technical artifact: a cluster of highly shared sequence variants. The HLA-A and HLA-B alleles of most subjects were reportedly predicted accurately from TCR beta sequences.

Amplification used 60 Vbeta primers and 13 Jbeta primers. Profiling relied on immunoSEQ multiplex PCR, and the TCRdb table lists in-frame clones only, not all of them. Of 200,000 or so clones listed, around 79% were seen once; the top ten hold 0.22%. V was clipped by 1 base and J by 7 bases, with 14 bases between them. The CDR3 extends over 15 amino acids. Germline values: CDR1 LNHDA, CDR2 SQIVND (reference sequence). As to this clone: No antigen is known for it.

The TCR sequence derives from a girl aged 2 to 9 in good health and CMV-seronegative. The rearrangement joins TRBV19 to TRBJ1-5; tentative D call: TRBD1 (6 bases). Sequencing was carried out using PBMCs. The CDR3 DNA reads TGTGCCAGTAGTATAGGGTCAGGGGCCGGGCAGCCCCAGCATTTT. This sequence encodes CASSIGSGAGQPQHF.